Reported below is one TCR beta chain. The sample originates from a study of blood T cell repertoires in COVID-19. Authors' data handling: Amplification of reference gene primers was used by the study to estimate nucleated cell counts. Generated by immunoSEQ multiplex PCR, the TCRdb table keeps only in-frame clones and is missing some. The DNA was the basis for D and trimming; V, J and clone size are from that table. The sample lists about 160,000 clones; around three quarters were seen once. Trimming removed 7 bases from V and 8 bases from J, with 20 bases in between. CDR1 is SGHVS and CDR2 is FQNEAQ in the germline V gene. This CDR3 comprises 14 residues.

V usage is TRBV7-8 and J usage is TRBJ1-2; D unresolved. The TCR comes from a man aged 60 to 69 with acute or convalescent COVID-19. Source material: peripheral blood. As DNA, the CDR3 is TGTGCCAGCACCCAAAACGGAGCCTCCTGGGGCTACACCTTC. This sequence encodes CASTQNGASWGYTF. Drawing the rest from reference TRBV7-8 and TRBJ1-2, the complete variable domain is GAGVSQSPRYKVAKRGQDVALRCDPISGHVSLFWYQQALGQGPEFLTYFQNEAQLDKSGLPSDRFFAERPEGSVSTLKIQRTQQEDSAVYLCASTQNGASWGYTFGSGTRLTVV.